This TCR beta chain derives from a study of cytomegalovirus exposure and HLA in healthy donors. Findings and caveats of the study: Productive rates of about 90% or about 30% were seen for most TCR beta V segments in an earlier analysis. The sole available immune exposure information was CMV serostatus. A later analysis appeared to link common viral pathogens to several of the most significant clusters. Roughly even sequencing depth across donors was the assumption behind the presence/absence analyses.

Germline values: CDR1 SGDLS, CDR2 YYNGEE. After removal of 4 bases from V and 7 bases from J, the junction contained 14 bases not matched to a gene. CDR3 length equals 17 residues. Only a few counts were recorded for this clone. The antigen is undetermined. 13 Jbeta primers and 60 Vbeta primers were used for the PCR. Clones were read by immunoSEQ multiplex PCR, and TCRdb kept only the in-frame ones, dropping some. The repertoire holds roughly 120,000 clones, with less than 10% as singletons. The V and J genes are TRBV9 and TRBJ2-2, with 9 positions matching TRBD2. The source material was PBMCs. This TCR was recovered from a woman in her thirties or forties in good health and CMV-seropositive. The CDR3: CASSPNLIAGAVGELFF. In DNA, the CDR3 is TGTGCCAGCAGCCCCAATTTGATAGCGGGGGCGGTCGGGGAGCTGTTTTTT.